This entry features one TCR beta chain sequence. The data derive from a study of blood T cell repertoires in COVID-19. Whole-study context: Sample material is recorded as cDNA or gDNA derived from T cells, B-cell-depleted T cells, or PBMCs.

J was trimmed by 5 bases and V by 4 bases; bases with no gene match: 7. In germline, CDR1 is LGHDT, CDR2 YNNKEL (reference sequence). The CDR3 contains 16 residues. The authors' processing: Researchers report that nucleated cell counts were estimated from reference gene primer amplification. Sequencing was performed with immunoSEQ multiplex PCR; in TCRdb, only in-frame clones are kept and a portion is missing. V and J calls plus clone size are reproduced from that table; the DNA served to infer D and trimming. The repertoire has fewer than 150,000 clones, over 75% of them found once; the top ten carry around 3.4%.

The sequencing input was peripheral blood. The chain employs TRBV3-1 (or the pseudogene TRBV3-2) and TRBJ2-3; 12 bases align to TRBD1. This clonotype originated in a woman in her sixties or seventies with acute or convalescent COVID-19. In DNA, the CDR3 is TGTGCCAGCAGCCCTGGGACAGGGGGCTGGGAAGATACGCAGTATTTT. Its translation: CASSPGTGGWEDTQYF.